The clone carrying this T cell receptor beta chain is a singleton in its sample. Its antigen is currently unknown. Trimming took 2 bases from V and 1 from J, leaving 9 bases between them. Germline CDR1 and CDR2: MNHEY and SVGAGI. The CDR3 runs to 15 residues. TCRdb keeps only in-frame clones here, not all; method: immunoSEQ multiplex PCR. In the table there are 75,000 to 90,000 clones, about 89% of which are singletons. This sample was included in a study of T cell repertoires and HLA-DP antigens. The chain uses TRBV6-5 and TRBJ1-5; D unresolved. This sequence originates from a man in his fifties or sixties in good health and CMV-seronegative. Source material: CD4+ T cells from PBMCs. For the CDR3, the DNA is TGTGCCAGCAGTTACAGTGGTAGGAGCAATCAGCCCCAGCATTTT. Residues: CASSYSGRSNQPQHF.